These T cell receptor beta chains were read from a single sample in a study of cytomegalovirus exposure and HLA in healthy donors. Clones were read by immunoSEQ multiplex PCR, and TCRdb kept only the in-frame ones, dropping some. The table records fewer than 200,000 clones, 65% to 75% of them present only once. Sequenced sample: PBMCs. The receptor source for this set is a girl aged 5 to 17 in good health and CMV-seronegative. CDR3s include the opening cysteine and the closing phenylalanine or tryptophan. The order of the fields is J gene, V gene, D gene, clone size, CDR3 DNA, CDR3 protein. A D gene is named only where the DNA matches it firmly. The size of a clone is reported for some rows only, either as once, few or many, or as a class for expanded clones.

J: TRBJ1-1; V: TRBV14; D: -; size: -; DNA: TGTGCCAGCAGCCAAGAGAGGCTCCCTGAAGCTTTCTTT; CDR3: CASSQERLPEAFF
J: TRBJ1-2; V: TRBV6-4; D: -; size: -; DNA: TGTGCCAGCAGCCTCGAGGCGGATGGAGGGGGCTACACCTTC; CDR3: CASSLEADGGGYTF
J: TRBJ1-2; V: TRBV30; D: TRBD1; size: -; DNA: TGTGCCTGGAGTGCCCCCCCAGGGGGCGGCTACACCTTC; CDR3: CAWSAPPGGGYTF
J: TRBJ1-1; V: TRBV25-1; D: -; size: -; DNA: TGTGCCAGCAGTGTTGCAGAGCGAAGAAACACTGAAGCTTTCTTT; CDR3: CASSVAERRNTEAFF
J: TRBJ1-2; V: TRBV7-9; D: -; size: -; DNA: TGTGCCAGCAGCTATACAGGGTCCTATGGCTACACCTTC; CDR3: CASSYTGSYGYTF
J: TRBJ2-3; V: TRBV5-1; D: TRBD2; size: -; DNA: TGCGCCAGCAGCTTCCCCCTCGGACTAGCGGGGGGCCAGCAGGTGGATACGCAGTATTTT; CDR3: CASSFPLGLAGGQQVDTQYF
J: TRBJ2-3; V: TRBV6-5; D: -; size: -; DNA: TGTGCCAGCAGTCAGGGTAACACAGATACGCAGTATTTT; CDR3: CASSQGNTDTQYF
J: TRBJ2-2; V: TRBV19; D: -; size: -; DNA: TGCGCCAGTAGTATAGAAGTTAGCACCGGGGAGCTGTTTTTT; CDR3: CASSIEVSTGELFF
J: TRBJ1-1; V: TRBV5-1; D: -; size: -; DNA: TGCGCCAGCAGCTTGGAGCGGGGAGTGAACACTGAAGCTTTCTTT; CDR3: CASSLERGVNTEAFF
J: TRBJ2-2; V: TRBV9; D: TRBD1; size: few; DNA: TGTGCCAGCAGCCTCAGGGACAGGGTGAACACCGGGGAGCTGTTTTTT; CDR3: CASSLRDRVNTGELFF
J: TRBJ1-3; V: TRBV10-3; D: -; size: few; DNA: TGTGCCATCAGTGCCGCAGGCTCTGGAAACACCATATATTTT; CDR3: CAISAAGSGNTIYF
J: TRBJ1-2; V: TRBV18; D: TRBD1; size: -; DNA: TGTGCCAGCTCACTAGGGACAGCCGCCGTAGGCTACACCTTC; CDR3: CASSLGTAAVGYTF
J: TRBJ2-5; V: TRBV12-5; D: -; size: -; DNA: TGTGCTAGTGGTTCGTGGGAGGTGGAGACCCAGTACTTC; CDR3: CASGSWEVETQYF
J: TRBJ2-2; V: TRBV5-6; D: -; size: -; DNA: TGTGCCAGCAGCCTGGACGCAGGCCGGAACACCGGGGAGCTGTTTTTT; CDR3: CASSLDAGRNTGELFF
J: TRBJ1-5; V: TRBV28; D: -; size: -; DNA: TGTGCCAGCCCCGGCGGGGGTCCAGAACAGCCCCAGCATTTT; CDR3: CASPGGGPEQPQHF
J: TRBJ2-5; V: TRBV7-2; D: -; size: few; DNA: TGTGCCAGCAGCCCTTGGGGCCGGACCTGGGAGACCCAGTACTTC; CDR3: CASSPWGRTWETQYF
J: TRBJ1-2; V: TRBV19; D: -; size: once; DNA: TGTGCCAGTACTAAGGAGAGCTATGGCTACACCTTC; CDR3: CASTKESYGYTF
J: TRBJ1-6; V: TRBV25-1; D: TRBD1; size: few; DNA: TGTGCCAGCAGTGACCGACAGGGGGTCAATTCACCCCTCCACTTT; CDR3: CASSDRQGVNSPLHF
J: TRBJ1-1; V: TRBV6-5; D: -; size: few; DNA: TGTGCCAGCAGTTTGAGATTGGAGTTGAACACTGAAGCTTTCTTT; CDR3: CASSLRLELNTEAFF
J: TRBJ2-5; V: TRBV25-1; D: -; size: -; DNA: TGTGCCAGCAGCAGGGGCCCGGAGACCCAGTACTTC; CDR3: CASSRGPETQYF
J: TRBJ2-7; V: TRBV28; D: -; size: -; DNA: TGTGCCAGCAGTCCTACAGGGACGATCTACGAGCAGTACTTC; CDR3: CASSPTGTIYEQYF
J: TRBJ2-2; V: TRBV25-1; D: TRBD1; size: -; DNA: TGTGCCAGCAGGGACTCTTTCGGGACAGGGAATACCGGGGAGCTGTTTTTT; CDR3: CASRDSFGTGNTGELFF
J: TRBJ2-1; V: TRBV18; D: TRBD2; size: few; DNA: TGTGCCAGCTCGCTAGGCGGGGGGGCCTCCTACAATGAGCAGTTCTTC; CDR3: CASSLGGGASYNEQFF
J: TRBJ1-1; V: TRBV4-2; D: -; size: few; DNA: TGTGCCAGCAGCCTCTACTGGGGGCCAGACACTGAAGCTTTCTTT; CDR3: CASSLYWGPDTEAFF
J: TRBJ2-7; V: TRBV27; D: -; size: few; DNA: TGTGCCAGCAGTTTGATCAGCTTC; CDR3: CASSLISF
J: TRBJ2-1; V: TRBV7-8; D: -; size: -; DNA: TGTGCCAGCAGCGCAGGCTCCGGGGGGCCGAGCTCCTACAATGAGCAGTTCTTC; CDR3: CASSAGSGGPSSYNEQFF